The 14 T cell receptor beta chains below come from one sample, sequenced in a study of CD8+ T cells in alopecia areata (dated by TCRdb to between 2018 and 2020). What this sample's time point label stands for: about 4 weeks on oral tofacitinib. The treatment or condition label for this specimen denotes: oral pan-JAK inhibitor, 5-10 mg twice daily. The library was made by the immunoSEQ multiplex PCR assay. RNA was extracted from all samples and reverse transcribed into cDNA, which served as template for TCR sequencing. TCRdb retrieved this table from immuneACCESS and kept in-frame rearrangements only. Not all clones are present; in checked studies, unresolved V genes account for under half, and no reason is known for the remainder. For this sample there are about 160,000 clones; 50% to 70% appear just once. Together, the top ten hold around 0.91% of the sample. The sequencing here drew on CD4+ T cells sorted from blood, taken at week 4, from a patient treated with tofacitinib. Receptors originate from a human donor with alopecia areata.

J is TRBJ1-2 and V is TRBV30; a possible D gene is TRBD1 (6 bases). CDR3 length: 12 amino acids. The V gene lost 6 bases and the J gene lost 6 bases, with 14 bases spanning the gap. The germline V gene has CDR1 GTSNPN and CDR2 SVGIG (reference sequence). The CDR3 DNA reads TGTGCCTGCTTGCCAGGGGATAATGGCTACACCTTC. This sequence encodes CACLPGDNGYTF.

This chain uses TRBV30 with TRBJ1-2; 7 bases align to TRBD1. V lost 3 bases, J lost 2 bases, and 15 bases stayed unmatched. The germline gives CDR1 GTSNPN, CDR2 SVGIG (reference sequence). This CDR3 has 17 amino acids. CDR3 residues: CAWSARGQWPINYGYTF. As DNA, the CDR3 is TGTGCCTGGAGCGCTAGGGGGCAATGGCCCATAAACTATGGCTACACCTTC.

The CDR3 loop reads CAWSGGAEETQYF. The CDR3 DNA follows: TGTGCCTGGAGTGGGGGGGCGGAAGAGACCCAGTACTTC. The chain has TRBV30 and TRBJ2-5; D could derive from TRBD1 or TRBD2 (6 bases each). Germline values: CDR1 GTSNPN, CDR2 SVGIG (reference sequence). The V end was cut by 1 base, the J end by 3 bases, with 9 bases between. This CDR3 is built from 13 residues. Complete variable domain (other parts from reference TRBV30 and TRBJ2-5): SQTIHQWPATLVQPVGSPLSLECTVEGTSNPNLYWYRQAAGRGLQLLFYSVGIGQISSEVPQNLSASRPQDRQFILSSKKLLLSDSGFYLCAWSGGAEETQYFGPGTRLLVL.

This clone was observed a few times. The DNA for the CDR3 is TGTGCCAGCAGGGTGGACAGGGAAAGTAGTGGCTACACCTTC. It codes for CASRVDRESSGYTF. This rearrangement joins TRBV2 to TRBJ1-2, with 8 bases matching TRBD1. Looked up from germline, CDR1 is SNHLY and CDR2 is FYNNEI. J lost 7 bases, V lost 6 bases, and 10 bases had no gene match. The CDR3 is 14 residues long.

The DNA for the CDR3 is TGTGCCAGCAGCCATACCCGGGGGGGAATCCACGAGCAGTACTTC. Amino acid sequence: CASSHTRGGIHEQYF. This chain uses TRBV5-4 with TRBJ2-7; TRBD2 agrees at 8 bases. J gave up 5 bases and V 4 bases, and 11 bases lay outside the gene matches. The germline gives CDR1 SGHNT, CDR2 YYREEE (reference sequence). This CDR3 spans 15 amino acids.

The genes are TRBV29-1 and TRBJ2-3; D ambiguous. V was cut by 8 bases and J by 0 bases, with 6 bases left in between. Per the germline V gene, CDR1 is SQVTM and CDR2 is ANQGSEA. This CDR3 has 11 amino acids. The CDR3 coding sequence is TGCAGCTTCCGGAGCACAGATACGCAGTATTTT. Residues: CSFRSTDTQYF.

V usage is TRBV6-1 and J usage is TRBJ2-1, with 7 bases that match TRBD2. The V gene's germline CDR1 is MNHNS and CDR2 SASEGT. The CDR3 runs to 14 residues. V lost 2 bases and J lost 6; bases outside the gene matches: 4. CDR3 in DNA: TGTGCCAGCAGTGAATTGGGGAGGGGCAATGAGCAGTTCTTC. Translated, it gives CASSELGRGNEQFF.

This chain uses TRBV7-6 with TRBJ1-2, with no clear D. V was cut by 2 bases and J by 1 base, with 8 bases left in between. Germline V gives CDR1 SGHVS, CDR2 FNYEAQ. This CDR3 contains 14 residues. Here the CDR3 reads CASSLYSSNYGYTF. CDR3 coding DNA: TGTGCCAGCAGCTTATACAGCAGTAACTATGGCTACACCTTC.

Only one count was recorded for this clone. The rearrangement joins TRBV7-3 to TRBJ2-2, with TRBD2 matching over 8 bases. The V gene's germline CDR1 is SGHTA and CDR2 FQGTGA. The CDR3 totals 18 residues. After removal of 5 bases from V and 0 bases from J, the junction contained 11 bases not matched to a gene. The CDR3 loop reads CASSPDRMRGANTGELFF. The CDR3 DNA is TGTGCCAGCAGCCCCGATCGAATGCGGGGGGCGAACACCGGGGAGCTGTTTTTT.

The J gene is TRBJ1-2, the V gene TRBV10-3; TRBD1 is a possible D gene (5 bases). V was cut by 0 bases and J by 8 bases, with 16 bases left in between. Germline CDR1 and CDR2: ENHRY and SYGVKD. The CDR3 runs to 15 residues. The CDR3 DNA reads as TGTGCCATCAGTGAGTCGTTCGGGGCTCCTGGAGGCTACACCTTC. Protein sequence: CAISESFGAPGGYTF.

This clone has only one observation. At one of its ends the junction is not consistent with the germline gene, which may arise from a read error. J is TRBJ2-2 and V is TRBV30; D perhaps matches TRBD2 (6 bases). The CDR3 is 13 residues long. Looked up from germline, CDR1 is GTSNPN and CDR2 is SVGIG (reference sequence). CDR3 amino acids: CAGAGFNTGGLFF. As DNA, the CDR3 is TGTGCCGGAGCTGGTTTCAACACCGGGGGGCTGTTTTTT.

Notes on this clone: This sample includes further DNA sequences coding for the same CDR3. The chain joins TRBV30 to TRBJ1-1, with a weak D call TRBD1 (6 bases). The ends were cut back, 5 bases at V and 4 bases at J, with 11 bases in the middle. The CDR3 is 12 amino acids. Germline V gives CDR1 GTSNPN, CDR2 SVGIG (reference sequence). In nucleotides, the CDR3 is TGTGCCTGGTCGGGGGGGGCCACTGAAGCTTTCTTT. As protein: CAWSGGATEAFF.

The chain uses TRBV30 and TRBJ1-5; D is unclear. The CDR3 is made up of 12 amino acids. CDR1 is GTSNPN and CDR2 is SVGIG in the germline V gene (reference sequence). V was cut by 2 bases and J by 4 bases, with 6 bases left in between. The CDR3 reads CAWSLGNQPQHF. DNA for the CDR3: TGTGCCTGGAGTCTGGGGAATCAGCCCCAGCATTTT.

J is TRBJ2-3 and V is TRBV29-1; 9 nucleotides line up with TRBD2. The CDR3 is 12 residues long. V was clipped by 7 bases and J by 3 bases; unmatched bases: 2. From germline, CDR1 is SQVTM and CDR2 ANQGSEA. CDR3 loop: CSGGGETDTQYF. CDR3 sequence (DNA): TGCAGCGGCGGGGGGGAGACAGATACGCAGTATTTT.